Below, 15 T cell receptor beta chains from the same sample are listed, as sequenced in a study of shared clonotypes between healthy human individuals. Assay: immunoSEQ multiplex PCR; the TCRdb copy retains only in-frame clones and omits some. Found here are over 2,000,000 clones, roughly 95% of them singletons; the top ten hold more than 1.5%. Naive CD8 cells, CD45RO-negative and positively selected for CCR7, excluded terminally differentiated effector memory CD45RA+ cells. The sequenced sample consisted of naive CD8+ T cells from PBMCs. These receptors all come from a man younger than 35 in good health. Some clones in this sample may be carry-over from other donors' samples.

The V call is TRBV30, the J call TRBJ1-5, with 7 bases lining up with TRBD1. Germline CDR1 is GTSNPN and CDR2 is SVGIG (reference sequence). V was clipped by 3 bases and J by 0 bases; unmatched bases: 5. The CDR3 is 15 residues long. CDR3 DNA: TGTGCCTGGAGCCTCGGGACAGTTAGCAATCAGCCCCAGCATTTT. Protein: CAWSLGTVSNQPQHF.

This chain connects TRBV28 to TRBJ2-1; 9 positions match TRBD2. Germline lookup yields CDR1 MDHEN and CDR2 SYDVKM. The CDR3 covers 18 residues. V lost 3 bases, J lost 3 bases, and 12 bases stayed unmatched. As DNA, the CDR3 is TGTGCCAGCAGTTTTCTTTGGGCTAGCGGGGATCACTACAATGAGCAGTTCTTC. Amino acid sequence: CASSFLWASGDHYNEQFF.

V usage is TRBV10-2 and J usage is TRBJ2-1, with TRBD2 matching over 14 bases. Trimming at V came to 3 bases and at J to 4 bases, leaving 8 bases not matched to a gene. The CDR3 sequence is 18 residues long. CDR1 WSHSY and CDR2 SAAADI come from the germline V gene. The CDR3 DNA reads TGCGCCAGCAGTGACCTCAGACTAGCGGGAGGGCAGTACAATGAGCAGTTCTTC. This sequence encodes CASSDLRLAGGQYNEQFF.

The rearrangement joins TRBV28 to TRBJ2-7, with 8 bases fitting TRBD1. After removal of 4 bases from V and 2 bases from J, the junction contained 7 bases not matched to a gene. There are 15 residues in the CDR3. CDR1 and CDR2 from the germline V gene are MDHEN and SYDVKM. The CDR3 is CASSSPRTGTYEQYF. The CDR3 nucleotides are TGTGCCAGCAGTTCCCCCCGGACAGGGACCTACGAGCAGTACTTC. The entire variable domain, with the rest obtained from reference TRBV28 and TRBJ2-7, is as follows: DVKVTQSSRYLVKRTGEKVFLECVQDMDHENMFWYRQDPGLGLRLIYFSYDVKMKEKGDIPEGYSVSREKKERFSLILESASTNQTSMYLCASSSPRTGTYEQYFGPGTRLTVT.

The chain joins TRBV7-9 to TRBJ1-3; the D is unclear. Germline V gene data show CDR1 as SEHNR and CDR2 as FQNEAQ (reference sequence). The CDR3 contains 16 residues. Trimming took 0 bases from V and 0 from J, leaving 9 bases between them. Here the CDR3 reads CASSLAASVSGNTIYF. For the CDR3, the DNA is TGTGCCAGCAGCTTAGCGGCTTCCGTCTCTGGAAACACCATATATTTT. The full variable domain, rest sourced from reference TRBV7-9 and TRBJ1-3, is DTGVSQNPRHKITKRGQNVTFRCDPISEHNRLYWYRQTLGQGPEFLTYFQNEAQLEKSRLLSDRFSAERPKGSFSTLEIQRTEQGDSAMYLCASSLAASVSGNTIYFGEGSWLTVV.

V usage is TRBV28 and J usage is TRBJ1-5; a possible D gene is TRBD1 (5 bases). The germline V gene encodes CDR1 MDHEN and CDR2 SYDVKM. The CDR3 totals 15 residues. The ends were cut back, 4 bases at V and 3 bases at J, with 13 bases in the middle. CDR3 sequence: CASSSRQIFNQPQHF. The CDR3 coding sequence is TGTGCCAGCAGTTCACGACAGATTTTCAATCAGCCCCAGCATTTT.

Of note for this clone: Different DNA sequences within this sample yield the same CDR3. CDR3 amino acids: CASSATVSYEQYF. CDR3 DNA: TGTGCCAGCAGCGCGACGGTCAGCTACGAGCAGTACTTC. V is TRBV7-8 and J is TRBJ2-7; D is unclear. The V gene lost 5 bases and the J gene lost 3 bases, with 11 bases spanning the gap. This CDR3 comprises 13 residues. The germline V gene has CDR1 SGHVS and CDR2 FQNEAQ.

J is TRBJ2-3 and V is TRBV27; 7 positions match TRBD1. V lost 5 bases and J lost 2; bases outside the gene matches: 7. Germline CDR1 reads MNHEY; CDR2 reads SMNVEV (reference sequence). The CDR3 runs 15 residues. CDR3 region: CASSRTGTATDTQYF. The CDR3, as DNA: TGTGCCAGCAGTAGAACCGGGACAGCCACAGATACGCAGTATTTT.

The CDR3 DNA reads TGCGCCAGCAGTGAAGGGGTAGGGAGGAACACTGAAGCTTTCTTT. It translates to CASSEGVGRNTEAFF. V gene TRBV10-1 combines with J gene TRBJ1-1; D possibly corresponds to TRBD1 (5 bases). The germline V and J ends were trimmed by 3 bases and 1 base, with 12 bases remaining between them. The CDR3 has 15 amino acids. CDR1 is WNHNN and CDR2 is SYGVQD in the germline V gene (reference sequence).

The chain has TRBV20-1 and TRBJ2-3; D gene uncertain. Trimming pared 1 base from V and 5 bases from J, leaving 4 bases between. Germline CDR1 reads DFQATT; CDR2 reads SNEGSKA (reference sequence). The CDR3 is made up of 11 amino acids. For the CDR3, the DNA is TGCAGTGCTAGAGTGGGAGATACGCAGTATTTT. It codes for CSARVGDTQYF.

This chain links TRBV6-5 with TRBJ2-5; D is unresolved. The CDR3 has 15 residues. Trimming left V 8 bases short and J 2 bases short, with 18 bases between. Germline CDR1 reads MNHEY; CDR2 reads SVGAGI. The CDR3 protein is CASRPEVQAQETQYF. CDR3 coding DNA: TGTGCCAGCCGCCCCGAGGTCCAAGCTCAAGAGACCCAGTACTTC.

The table lists this clone with a few counts. The same CDR3 can be traced to other DNA sequences in this sample. V and J are TRBV7-9 and TRBJ2-7; D call uncertain. The length of the CDR3 is 12 residues. The germline V gene encodes CDR1 SEHNR and CDR2 FQNEAQ (reference sequence). Trimming stripped 5 bases from V and 1 base from J, with 6 bases between. For the CDR3, the DNA is TGTGCCAGCAGCCTAGGTTCCTACGAGCAGTACTTC. Translation gives CASSLGSYEQYF.

The chain recombines TRBV5-4 with TRBJ2-2, with 9 bases that match TRBD2. V gave up 1 base and J gave up 1 base; unmatched junction bases: 8. The CDR3 covers 18 residues. Germline V gene lookup returns CDR1 SGHNT and CDR2 YYREEE (reference sequence). CDR3 in DNA: TGTGCCAGCAGCTTGTCCCCGCTAGCGGGATGGAACACCGGGGAGCTGTTTTTT. This translates into CASSLSPLAGWNTGELFF.

This chain links TRBV19 with TRBJ1-1; D not resolved. Germline loops: CDR1 LNHDA, CDR2 SQIVND (reference sequence). CDR3 length: 11 amino acids. Trimming took 7 bases from V and 0 from J, leaving 3 bases between them. In nucleotides, the CDR3 is TGTGCCAGTAACGTGAACACTGAAGCTTTCTTT. The encoded protein is CASNVNTEAFF. The variable domain in full, completed from reference TRBV19 and TRBJ1-1, reads DGGITQSPKYLFRKEGQNVTLSCEQNLNHDAMYWYRQDPGQGLRLIYYSQIVNDFQKGDIAEGYSVSREKKESFPLTVTSAQKNPTAFYLCASNVNTEAFFGQGTRLTVV.

The rearrangement uses TRBV21-1 and TRBJ1-4; the table's TRBD1 call for D was not verified on the DNA. TRBV21-1 is given as a pseudogene. The CDR3 contains 21 residues. In DNA, the CDR3 is TGTGCCAGCAGCAAAGTCATAACCGGGACACACGGACCTTTGACTAATGAAAAACTGTTTTTT. Amino acids: CASSKVITGTHGPLTNEKLFF.